This T cell receptor (beta chain) originates from a study of metastatic and nonmetastatic thyroid tumors. As for the study in general: Both malignant and benign thyroid patients supplied peripheral blood and tumor or nodule tissue samples, across which the repertoires of these patients were then compared.

In the original processing: It was from CDR3 differences across clinicopathological groups that a distant-metastasis classifier for papillary thyroid cancer was built. Using MiXCR, TCRdb re-called clones from the PCR reads. In this record, the V and J calls reflect TCRdb's handling and not the investigators' own analysis. The table records around 8,700 clones, approximately 25% of them present only once. Before thyroid surgery, none of the patients had received any treatment. The table lists this clone with a few counts. The CDR3 contains 13 residues. The trim removed 11 bases at V and 0 bases at J, leaving 3 bases unmatched.

Sequenced material: adjacent normal tissue. The receptor's source is a female donor with papillary thyroid cancer or a benign thyroid nodule (not recorded which). Some clones in this sample may be carry-over from other donors' samples. V usage is TRBV12-3 or TRBV12-4 and J usage is TRBJ2-3, with TRBD2 matching over 9 bases. CDR3 in DNA: TGTGCCTCTAGCGGGGATAGCACAGATACGCAGTATTTT. Translated, it gives CASSGDSTDTQYF.